The rows below give T cell receptor beta chains drawn from one sample of a study of circulating and synovial CD4+ cells in juvenile arthritis. This table comes from immunoSEQ multiplex PCR, and its TCRdb copy is limited to in-frame clones, with some not included. Here the sample spans roughly 33,000 clones, around 96% being singletons. Source material: CD4+ T cells from blood. The receptors here all came from a human donor with juvenile idiopathic arthritis. CDR3s include the opening cysteine and the closing phenylalanine or tryptophan. A D gene is named only where the DNA matches it firmly.

V	D	length	CDR3
TRBV5-6	TRBD1	15	CASAVGQGATDTQYF
TRBV18	-	13	CASSQGVNTEAFF
TRBV18	-	15	CASSRGQLTNTEAFF
TRBV7-2	TRBD2	15	CASSRAGGHSGELFF
TRBV28	TRBD1	15	CASSSLDREWTEAFF
TRBV10-3	TRBD2	13	CAISQGGADTQYF
TRBV7-2	TRBD2	15	CASSGRSGRYNEQFF
TRBV6-5	-	16	CASSSSTTLYADTQYF
TRBV6-5	TRBD2	16	CASSSLAGGNQETQYF
TRBV28	-	13	CASSLKQGYEQYF
TRBV7-9	-	13	CASSQAGLNEQFF
TRBV6-4	-	14	CASSRGRATDTQYF
TRBV5-6	TRBD1	16	CASSLDPGQGTYEQYF
TRBV11-2	-	13	CASSFQQAGELFF
TRBV2	TRBD2	16	CASRSGWEGSYNEQFF
TRBV2	TRBD2	15	CASKAQRGDQETQYF
TRBV11-1	-	13	CASSVLRVHEQYF
TRBV6-5	TRBD2	14	CASRPGTSNYEQYF
TRBV5-1	-	14	CASSLGGGYDTQYF
TRBV19	TRBD1	15	CASSIGSGTGLGYTF
TRBV5-1	-	15	CASSRRASDGREQYF
TRBV5-4	TRBD1	13	CASRLTGAGGYTF
TRBV20-1	-	11	CSATRDYEQYF
TRBV28	TRBD1	15	CASSLLDRVSGELFF
TRBV30	-	13	CAWDEGHMKGYTF
TRBV5-1	-	14	CASKATGSGNTIYF
TRBV7-2	TRBD1	15	CASSLTRQGIYEQYF
TRBV4-2	TRBD1	14	CASSPGQGHNEQFF
TRBV5-1	TRBD1	17	CASSLAQGATLNEKLFF
TRBV7-3	TRBD1	15	CASSPGQGYTDTQYF
TRBV7-6	-	17	CASSLVFADSGANVLTF
TRBV10-3	TRBD2	17	CAISESAGLAGTYEQYF
TRBV19	-	14	CASSSGKLTDTQYF
TRBV5-1	-	15	CASSLVRGADTEAFF
TRBV12-5	TRBD2	15	CASGLRRGGYNEQFF
TRBV19	-	10	CASFKQAQYF
TRBV28	-	14	CASSLVHSNQPQHF
TRBV5-6	TRBD2	15	CASSLKLAGAVTQYF
TRBV27	-	13	CASRTSGNTEAFF
TRBV6-1	TRBD1	19	CASSGGGQGKGETNEKLFF